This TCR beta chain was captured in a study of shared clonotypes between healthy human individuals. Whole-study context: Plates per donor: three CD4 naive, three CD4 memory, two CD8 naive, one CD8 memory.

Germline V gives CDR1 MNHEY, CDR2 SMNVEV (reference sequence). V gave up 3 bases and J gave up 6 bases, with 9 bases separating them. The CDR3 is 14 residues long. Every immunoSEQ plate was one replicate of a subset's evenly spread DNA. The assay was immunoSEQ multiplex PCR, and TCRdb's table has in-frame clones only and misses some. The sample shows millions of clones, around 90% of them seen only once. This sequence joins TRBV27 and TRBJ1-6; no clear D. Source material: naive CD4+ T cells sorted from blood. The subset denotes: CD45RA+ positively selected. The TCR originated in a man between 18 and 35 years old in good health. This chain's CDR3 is CASSFTNGNSPLHF. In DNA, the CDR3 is TGTGCCAGCAGTTTTACAAATGGTAATTCACCCCTCCACTTT.